These 2 T cell receptor beta chains came from one sample sequenced in a study of blood T cell repertoires in COVID-19. Profiled with immunoSEQ multiplex PCR; TCRdb holds only in-frame clones, not every one. The sample lists over 150,000 clones; 76% were seen once. Sequenced material: peripheral blood. The receptors were gathered from a woman of 80 years or more with acute or convalescent COVID-19.

This chain uses TRBV27 with TRBJ1-6; TRBD1 might be the D (6 bases). Germline values: CDR1 MNHEY, CDR2 SMNVEV (reference sequence). The CDR3 runs to 14 residues. Trimming took 5 bases from V and 9 from J, leaving 14 bases between them. This CDR3 reads CASSPQGGISPLHF. CDR3 bases: TGTGCCAGCAGTCCACAGGGTGGAATTTCACCCCTCCACTTT.

Written as DNA, the CDR3 is TGTGCCAGCAGCTTTACCCGAGGCCAAGAGACCCAGTACTTC. It translates to CASSFTRGQETQYF. This sequence joins TRBV11-2 and TRBJ2-5; D gene ambiguous. Germline V gene lookup returns CDR1 SGHAT and CDR2 FQNNGV. With 3 bases removed from V and 1 base from J, the gap between germline ends came to 9 bases. CDR3 length: 14 amino acids. Variable domain in full (rest from reference TRBV11-2 and TRBJ2-5): EAGVAQSPRYKIIEKRQSVAFWCNPISGHATLYWYQQILGQGPKLLIQFQNNGVVDDSQLPKDRFSAERLKGVDSTLKIQPAKLEDSAVYLCASSFTRGQETQYFGPGTRLLVL.